Sequencing of this TCR beta chain was carried out in a study of OX40 agonist ivuxolimab in advanced cancers. Clones were sequenced by immunoSEQ multiplex PCR, and TCRdb holds only the in-frame ones, with some missing. The sample includes roughly 93,000 clones, roughly four fifths seen only once; the top ten take 5.8%. If patients had autoimmune disease history or systemic immunosuppression, they were excluded. Unmatched junction bases numbered 13, after V lost 9 bases and J lost 0 bases. This CDR3 is 17 amino acids long. Germline lookup yields CDR1 SNHLY and CDR2 FYNNEI. The chain joins TRBV2 to TRBJ2-2, with TRBD1 matching over 7 bases. The receptor comes from an adult with an advanced solid tumor such as melanoma, head and neck, liver or kidney cancer. The material was CD4+ or CD8+ T cells sorted from blood, obtained in a trial of the OX40 agonist ivuxolimab. The CDR3 region has the DNA TGTGCCAGTACACTTGCGATAGACAGGGCGAACACCGGGGAGCTGTTTTTT. Protein sequence: CASTLAIDRANTGELFF.